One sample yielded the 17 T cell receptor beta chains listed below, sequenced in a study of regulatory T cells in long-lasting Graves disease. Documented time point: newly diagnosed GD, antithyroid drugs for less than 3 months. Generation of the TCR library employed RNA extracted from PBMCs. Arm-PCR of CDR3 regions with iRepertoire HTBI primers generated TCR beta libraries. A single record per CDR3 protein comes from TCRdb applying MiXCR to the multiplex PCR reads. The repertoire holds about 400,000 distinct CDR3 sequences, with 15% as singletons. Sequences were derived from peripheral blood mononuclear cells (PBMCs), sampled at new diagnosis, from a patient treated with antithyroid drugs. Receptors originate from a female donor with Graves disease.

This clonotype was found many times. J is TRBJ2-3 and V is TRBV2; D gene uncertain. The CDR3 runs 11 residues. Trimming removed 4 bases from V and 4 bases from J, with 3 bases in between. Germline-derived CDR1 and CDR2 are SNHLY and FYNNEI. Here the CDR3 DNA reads TGTGCCAGCAGTGGAGCAGATACGCAGTATTTT. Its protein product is CASSGADTQYF.

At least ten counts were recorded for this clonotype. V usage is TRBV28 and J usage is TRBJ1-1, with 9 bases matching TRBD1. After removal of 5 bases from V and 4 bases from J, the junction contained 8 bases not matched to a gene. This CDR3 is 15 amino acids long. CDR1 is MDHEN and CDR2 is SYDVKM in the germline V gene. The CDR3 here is CASSRYGTGITEAFF. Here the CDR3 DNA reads TGTGCCAGCAGTCGATACGGGACAGGGATCACTGAAGCTTTCTTT.

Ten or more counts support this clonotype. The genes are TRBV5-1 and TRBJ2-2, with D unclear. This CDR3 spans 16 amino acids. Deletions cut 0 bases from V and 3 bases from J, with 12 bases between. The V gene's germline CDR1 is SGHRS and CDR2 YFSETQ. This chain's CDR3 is CASSLVGRRYTGELFF. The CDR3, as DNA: TGCGCCAGCAGCTTGGTCGGCAGGAGATACACCGGGGAGCTGTTTTTT.

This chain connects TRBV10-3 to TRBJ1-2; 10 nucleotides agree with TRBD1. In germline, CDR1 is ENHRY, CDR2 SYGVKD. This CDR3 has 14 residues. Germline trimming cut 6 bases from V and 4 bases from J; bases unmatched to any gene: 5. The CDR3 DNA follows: TGTGCCATCAGGTCCGGGACAGGGGCCTATGGCTACACCTTC. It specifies CAIRSGTGAYGYTF.

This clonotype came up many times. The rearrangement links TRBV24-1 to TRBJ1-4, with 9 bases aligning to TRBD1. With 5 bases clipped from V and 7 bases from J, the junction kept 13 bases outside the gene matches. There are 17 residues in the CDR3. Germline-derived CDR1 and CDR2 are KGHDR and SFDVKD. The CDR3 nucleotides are TGTGCCACCAGTGGGGACAGGGCCGACAAATCCAGTGAAAAACTGTTTTTT. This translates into CATSGDRADKSSEKLFF.

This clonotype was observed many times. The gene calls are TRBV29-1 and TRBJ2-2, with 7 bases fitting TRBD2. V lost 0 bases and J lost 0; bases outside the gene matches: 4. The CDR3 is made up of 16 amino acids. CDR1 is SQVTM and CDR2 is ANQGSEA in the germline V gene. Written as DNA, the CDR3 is TGCAGCGTTGAAGATGTGCGGGGGTCGAACACCGGGGAGCTGTTTTTT. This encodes CSVEDVRGSNTGELFF.

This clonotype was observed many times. The CDR3: CASSSRTGVNYGYTF. The CDR3 DNA follows: TGTGCCAGCAGCTCGCGGACAGGCGTCAACTATGGCTACACCTTC. The rearrangement uses TRBV3-1 and TRBJ1-2; TRBD1 agrees at 7 bases. The V gene end was trimmed by 5 bases and the J gene end by 2 bases; junction bases not matched to a gene: 8. Looked up from germline, CDR1 is LGHDT and CDR2 is YNNKEL (reference sequence). CDR3 length: 15 residues.

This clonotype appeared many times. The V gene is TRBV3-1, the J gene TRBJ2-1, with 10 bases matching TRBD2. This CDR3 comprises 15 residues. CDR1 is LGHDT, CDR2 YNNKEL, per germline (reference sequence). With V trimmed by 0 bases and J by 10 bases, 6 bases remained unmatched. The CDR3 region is CASSQDRLAGVEQFF. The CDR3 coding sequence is TGTGCCAGCAGCCAAGATCGCCTAGCGGGAGTAGAGCAGTTCTTC.

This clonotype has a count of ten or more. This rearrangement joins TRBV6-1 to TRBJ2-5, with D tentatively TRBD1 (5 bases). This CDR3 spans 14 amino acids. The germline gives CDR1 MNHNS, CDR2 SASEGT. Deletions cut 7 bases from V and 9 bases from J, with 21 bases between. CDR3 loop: CASILDSPTRAQYF. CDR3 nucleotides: TGTGCCAGCATCCTCGACAGCCCAACTCGGGCCCAGTACTTC.

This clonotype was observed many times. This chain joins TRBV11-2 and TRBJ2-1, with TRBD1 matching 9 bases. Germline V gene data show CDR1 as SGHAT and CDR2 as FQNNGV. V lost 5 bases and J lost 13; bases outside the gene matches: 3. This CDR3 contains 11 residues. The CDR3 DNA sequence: TGTGCCAGCAGCCGGACAGGGGTTCAGTTCTTC. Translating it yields CASSRTGVQFF.

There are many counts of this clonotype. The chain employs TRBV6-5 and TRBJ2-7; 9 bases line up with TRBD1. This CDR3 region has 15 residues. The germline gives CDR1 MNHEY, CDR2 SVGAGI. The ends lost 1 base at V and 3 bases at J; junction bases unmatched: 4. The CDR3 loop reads CASSYYPGQGYEQYF. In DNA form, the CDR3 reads TGTGCCAGCAGTTACTACCCGGGACAGGGCTACGAGCAGTACTTC.

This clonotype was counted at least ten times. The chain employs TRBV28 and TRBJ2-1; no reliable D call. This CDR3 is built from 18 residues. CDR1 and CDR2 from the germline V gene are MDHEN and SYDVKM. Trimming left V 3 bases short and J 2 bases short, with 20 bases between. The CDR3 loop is CASSFDGVVPNPYNEQFF. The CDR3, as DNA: TGTGCCAGCAGTTTTGATGGAGTGGTTCCTAATCCCTACAATGAGCAGTTCTTC.

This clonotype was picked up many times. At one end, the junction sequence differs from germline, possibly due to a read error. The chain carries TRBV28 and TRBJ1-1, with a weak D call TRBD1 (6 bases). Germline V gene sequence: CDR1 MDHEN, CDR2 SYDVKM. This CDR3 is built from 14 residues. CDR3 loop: CASSLGGANAEAFF. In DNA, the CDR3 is TGTGCCAGCAGTTTAGGGGGCGCGAACGCTGAAGCTTTCTTT.

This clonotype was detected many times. The DNA of the CDR3 is TGTGCCAGCAGTTCCCGAGGCGTAGGAGAGGTTCAAGAGACCCAGTACTTC. It is translated as CASSSRGVGEVQETQYF. The chain combines TRBV27 with TRBJ2-5; D not resolved. Trimming cost V 4 bases and J 2 bases, with 20 bases left between them. The CDR3 runs to 17 residues. Looked up from germline, CDR1 is MNHEY and CDR2 is SMNVEV (reference sequence).

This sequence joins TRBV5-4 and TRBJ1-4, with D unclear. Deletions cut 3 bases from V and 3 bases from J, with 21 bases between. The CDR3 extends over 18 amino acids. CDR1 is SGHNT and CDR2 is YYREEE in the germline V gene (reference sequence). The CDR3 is CASSSAHVKGKSNEKLFF. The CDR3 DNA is TGTGCCAGCAGCTCGGCCCACGTAAAGGGAAAATCTAATGAAAAACTGTTTTTT.

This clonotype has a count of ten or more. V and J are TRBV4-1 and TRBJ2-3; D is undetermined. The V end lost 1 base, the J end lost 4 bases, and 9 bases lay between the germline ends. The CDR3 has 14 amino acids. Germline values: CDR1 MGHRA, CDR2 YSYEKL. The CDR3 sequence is CASSQGVGADTQYF. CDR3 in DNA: TGCGCCAGCAGCCAAGGCGTTGGGGCAGATACGCAGTATTTT.

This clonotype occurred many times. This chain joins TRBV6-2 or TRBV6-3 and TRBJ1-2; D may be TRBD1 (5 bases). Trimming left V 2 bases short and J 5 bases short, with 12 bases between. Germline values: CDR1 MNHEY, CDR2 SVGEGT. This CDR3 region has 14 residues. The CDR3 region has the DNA TGTGCCAGCAGTTACGGGGGGATTCCTTATGGCTACACCTTC. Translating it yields CASSYGGIPYGYTF.